This T cell receptor beta chain was sequenced in a study of spatial heterogeneity in lung cancer. V dropped 6 bases and J dropped 6 bases, with 16 bases sitting between them. The CDR3 runs 14 residues. The germline CDR1 and CDR2 sequences are SGHTA and FQGNSA. This sample's time point: sample taken at primary tumor resection. TCRdb ran MiXCR on the 5' RACE reads and lists one entry per CDR3 protein. The profile shows under 20,000 distinct CDR3 sequences, roughly 5.7% of them singletons. Whole-study findings and limits: Tumoral mutation counts were tracked by counts of expanded intratumoral alpha and beta TCRs.

This clonotype has a count of ten or more. What it recognizes is unknown. Sample: lung tumor tissue, taken at surgery. This clonotype originated in a female donor with early-stage non-small cell lung cancer. The chain links TRBV7-2 to TRBJ2-3, with D possibly being TRBD1 or TRBD2 (5 bases each). The CDR3 loop is CASSPGPFSDTQYF. The CDR3 DNA reads TGTGCCAGCAGTCCGGGACCATTTTCGGATACGCAGTATTTT.